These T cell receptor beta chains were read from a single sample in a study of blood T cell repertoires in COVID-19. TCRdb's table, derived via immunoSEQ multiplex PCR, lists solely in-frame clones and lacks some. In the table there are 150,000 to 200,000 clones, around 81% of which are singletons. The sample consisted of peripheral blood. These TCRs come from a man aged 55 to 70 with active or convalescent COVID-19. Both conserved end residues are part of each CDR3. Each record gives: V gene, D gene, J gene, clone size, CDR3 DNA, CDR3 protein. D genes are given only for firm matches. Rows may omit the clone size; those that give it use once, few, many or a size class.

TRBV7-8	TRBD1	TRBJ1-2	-	TGTGCCAGCAGCTCTACGACAGGGTACTATGGCTACACCTTC	CASSSTTGYYGYTF
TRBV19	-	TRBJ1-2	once	TGTGCCAGTAGTATCGCGGGGTCTCGTGTCTATGGCTACACCTTC	CASSIAGSRVYGYTF
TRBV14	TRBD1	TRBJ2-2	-	TGTGCCAGCAGCCCGTGGACAGGGTCGTGGAACACCGGGGAGCTGTTTTTT	CASSPWTGSWNTGELFF
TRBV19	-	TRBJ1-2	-	TGTGCCAGTAACGGAGGCCAGAACTATGGCTACACCTTC	CASNGGQNYGYTF
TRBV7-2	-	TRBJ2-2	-	TGTGCCAGCAGCTTTCAGGAAAGTGTTACCGGGGAGCTGTTTTTT	CASSFQESVTGELFF
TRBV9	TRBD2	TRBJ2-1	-	TGTGCCAGCAGCGCCTTAAGCGGGAGGGGTCACAATGAGCAGTTCTTC	CASSALSGRGHNEQFF
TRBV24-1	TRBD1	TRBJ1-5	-	TGTGCCACCTCAGACAGGGGCCACAATCAGCCCCAGCATTTT	CATSDRGHNQPQHF
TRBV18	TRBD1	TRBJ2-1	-	TGTGCCAGCTCACTCAATACGGCGATACAGGGGGCGCATAATGAGCAGTTCTTC	CASSLNTAIQGAHNEQFF
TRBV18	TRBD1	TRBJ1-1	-	TGTGCCAGCTCACCTTGGGACAGCGTGAACACTGAAGCTTTCTTT	CASSPWDSVNTEAFF
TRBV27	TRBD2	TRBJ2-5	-	TGTGCCAGCAGTTTGGACCGACTAGCTACGAAAGAGACCCAGTACTTC	CASSLDRLATKETQYF
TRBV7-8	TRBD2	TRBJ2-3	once	TGTGCCAGCAGCTCCCCACGGGGGGACCGTAGAGATACGCAGTATTTT	CASSSPRGDRRDTQYF
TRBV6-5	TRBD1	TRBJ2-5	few	TGTGCCAGCAGTTCCGGGACAGGGGGGACCCAGTACTTC	CASSSGTGGTQYF
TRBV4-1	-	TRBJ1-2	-	TGCGCCAGCAGCCAAGATCGCGGGGAATACTATGGCTACACCTTC	CASSQDRGEYYGYTF
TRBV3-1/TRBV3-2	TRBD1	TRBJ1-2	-	TGTGCCAGCAGCCAAGAGATGGGACAGGGACTCTATGGCTACACCTTC	CASSQEMGQGLYGYTF
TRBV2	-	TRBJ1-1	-	TGTGCCAGCAAGGCAGAGGGGAACACTGAAGCTTTCTTT	CASKAEGNTEAFF
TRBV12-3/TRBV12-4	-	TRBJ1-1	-	TGTGCCAGCAGTTTAACCGGTGGTGAAGCTTTCTTT	CASSLTGGEAFF
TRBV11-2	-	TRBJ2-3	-	TGTGCCAGCAGCTTAGATTCTTGGGCAGGATCCCCTCGCACAGATACGCAGTATTTT	CASSLDSWAGSPRTDTQYF
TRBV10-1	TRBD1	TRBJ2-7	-	TGCGCCAGCAGTGAGGGGACAGGGATCTACGAGCAGTACTTC	CASSEGTGIYEQYF
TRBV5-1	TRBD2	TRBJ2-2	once	TGCGCCAGCAGCGATAGCGGGGTGAACACCGGGGAGCTGTTTTTT	CASSDSGVNTGELFF
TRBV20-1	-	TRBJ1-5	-	TGCAGTGCTAGTGGGGGAGGTGGGGACAATCAGCCCCAGCATTTT	CSASGGGGDNQPQHF
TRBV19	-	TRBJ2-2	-	TGTGCCAGTAGTCTGGGGACTGCGAACACCGGGGAGCTGTTTTTT	CASSLGTANTGELFF
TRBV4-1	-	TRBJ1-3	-	TGCGCCAGCAGCCAATCCCCCCAGGTTTTATCACTTGGAAACACCATATATTTT	CASSQSPQVLSLGNTIYF
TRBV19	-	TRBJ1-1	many	TGTGCCAGTAGCCCAGGTCGAGGGTCTGAAGCTTTCTTT	CASSPGRGSEAFF
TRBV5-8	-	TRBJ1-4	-	TGTGCCAGCAGCTTTGAGCCCAGGGGTAATGAAAAACTGTTTTTT	CASSFEPRGNEKLFF
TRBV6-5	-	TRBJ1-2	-	TGTGCCAGCAGGCGGGGCTTATATGGCTACACCTTC	CASRRGLYGYTF
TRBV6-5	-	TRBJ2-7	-	TGTGCCAGCAGTTACTCCGAGACAGCCTCCTACGAGCAGTACTTC	CASSYSETASYEQYF
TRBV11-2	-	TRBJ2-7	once	TGTGCCAGCAGCTCTAGCCCAGGATCCTACGAGCAGTACTTC	CASSSSPGSYEQYF
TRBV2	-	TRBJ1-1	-	TGTGCCAGCAGTGAAAGGCAGGGAGGGAACACTGAAGCTTTCTTT	CASSERQGGNTEAFF
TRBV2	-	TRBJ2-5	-	TGTGCCAGCAGTGGTGGCAGGACTATTGAGACCCAGTACTTC	CASSGGRTIETQYF
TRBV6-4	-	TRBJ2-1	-	TGTGCCAGCACCACGGACTATTCGAGCAATGAGCAGTTCTTC	CASTTDYSSNEQFF